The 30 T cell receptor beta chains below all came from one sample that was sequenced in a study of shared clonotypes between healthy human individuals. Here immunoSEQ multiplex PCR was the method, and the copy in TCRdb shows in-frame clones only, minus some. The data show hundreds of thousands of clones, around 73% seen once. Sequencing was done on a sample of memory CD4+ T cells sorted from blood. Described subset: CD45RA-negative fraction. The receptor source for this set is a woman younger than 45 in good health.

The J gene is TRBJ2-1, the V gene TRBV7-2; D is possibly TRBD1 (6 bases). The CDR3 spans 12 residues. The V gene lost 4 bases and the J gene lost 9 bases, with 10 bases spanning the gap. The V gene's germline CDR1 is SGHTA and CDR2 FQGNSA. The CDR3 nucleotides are TGTGCCAGCAGCTCACAGGGACCTGAGCAGTTCTTC. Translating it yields CASSSQGPEQFF. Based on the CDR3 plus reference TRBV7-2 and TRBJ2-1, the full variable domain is GAGVSQSPSNKVTEKGKDVELRCDPISGHTALYWYRQSLGQGLEFLIYFQGNSAPDKSGLPSDRFSAERTGGSVSTLTIQRTQQEDSAVYLCASSSQGPEQFFGPGTRLTVL.

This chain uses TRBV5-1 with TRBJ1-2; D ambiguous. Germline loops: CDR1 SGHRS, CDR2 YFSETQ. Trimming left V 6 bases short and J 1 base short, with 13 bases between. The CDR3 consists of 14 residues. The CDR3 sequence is CASKVTAYNYGYTF. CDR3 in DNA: TGCGCCAGCAAGGTCACAGCCTATAACTATGGCTACACCTTC.

CDR3 loop: CASSERRGENNSPLHF. CDR3 sequence (DNA): TGTGCCAGCAGTGAGCGTCGGGGGGAAAATAATTCACCCCTCCACTTT. The rearrangement joins TRBV6-1 to TRBJ1-6, with TRBD1 as a possible D gene (5 bases). Germline V gene lookup returns CDR1 MNHNS and CDR2 SASEGT. Trimming took off 3 bases at V and 5 bases at J, with 14 bases between the two ends. The CDR3 spans 16 residues.

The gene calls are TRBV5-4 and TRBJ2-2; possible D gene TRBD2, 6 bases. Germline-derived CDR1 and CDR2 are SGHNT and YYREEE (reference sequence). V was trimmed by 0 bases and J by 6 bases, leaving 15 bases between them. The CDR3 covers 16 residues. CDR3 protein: CASSLAQTSGPGELFF. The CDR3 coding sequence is TGTGCCAGCAGCTTGGCCCAGACTAGTGGTCCCGGGGAGCTGTTTTTT.

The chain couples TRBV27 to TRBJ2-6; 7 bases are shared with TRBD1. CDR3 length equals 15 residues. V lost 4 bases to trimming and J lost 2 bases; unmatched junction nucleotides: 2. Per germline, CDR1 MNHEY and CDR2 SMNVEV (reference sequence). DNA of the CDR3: TGTGCCAGCAGTTCAACAGGGGCTGGGGCCAACGTCCTGACTTTC. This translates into CASSSTGAGANVLTF.

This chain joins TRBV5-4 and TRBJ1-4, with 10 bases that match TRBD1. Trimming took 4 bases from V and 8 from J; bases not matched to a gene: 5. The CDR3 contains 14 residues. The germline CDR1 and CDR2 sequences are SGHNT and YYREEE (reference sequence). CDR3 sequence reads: CASSTDRGGEKLFF. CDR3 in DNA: TGTGCCAGCAGCACGGACAGGGGGGGGGAAAAACTGTTTTTT.

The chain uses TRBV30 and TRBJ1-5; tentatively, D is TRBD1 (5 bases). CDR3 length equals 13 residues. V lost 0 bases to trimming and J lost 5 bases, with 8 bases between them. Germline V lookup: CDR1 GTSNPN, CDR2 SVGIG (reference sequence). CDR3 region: CAWSVLGHQPQHF. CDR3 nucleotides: TGTGCCTGGAGTGTATTGGGGCATCAGCCCCAGCATTTT.

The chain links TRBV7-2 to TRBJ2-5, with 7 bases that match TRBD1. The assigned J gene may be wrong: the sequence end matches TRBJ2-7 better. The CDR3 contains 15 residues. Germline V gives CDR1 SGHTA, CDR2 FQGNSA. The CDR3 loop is CASSRLRTGSYEQYF. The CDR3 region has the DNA TGTGCCAGCAGCCGCCTCAGGACAGGCTCCTACGAGCAGTACTTC.

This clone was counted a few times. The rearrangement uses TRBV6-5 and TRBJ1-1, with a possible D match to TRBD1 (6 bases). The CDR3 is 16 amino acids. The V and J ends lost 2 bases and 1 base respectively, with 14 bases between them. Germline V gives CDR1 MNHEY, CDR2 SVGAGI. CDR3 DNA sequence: TGTGCCAGCAGTTACCGGTATACAGGGAGGAACACTGAAGCTTTCTTT. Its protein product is CASSYRYTGRNTEAFF.

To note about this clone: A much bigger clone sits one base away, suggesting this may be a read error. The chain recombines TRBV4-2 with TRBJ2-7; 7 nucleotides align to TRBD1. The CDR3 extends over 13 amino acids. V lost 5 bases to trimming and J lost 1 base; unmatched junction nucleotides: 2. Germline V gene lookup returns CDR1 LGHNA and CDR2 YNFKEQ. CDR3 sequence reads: CASSLQGSYEQYF. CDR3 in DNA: TGTGCCAGCAGCTTACAGGGGTCCTACGAGCAGTACTTC.

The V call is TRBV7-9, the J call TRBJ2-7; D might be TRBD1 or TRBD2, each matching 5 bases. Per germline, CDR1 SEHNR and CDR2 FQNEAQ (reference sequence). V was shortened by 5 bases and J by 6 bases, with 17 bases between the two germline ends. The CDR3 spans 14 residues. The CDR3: CASSISTGPIEQYF. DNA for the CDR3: TGTGCCAGCAGCATTAGTACGGGACCAATCGAGCAGTACTTC. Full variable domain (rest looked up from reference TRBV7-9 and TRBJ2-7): DTGVSQNPRHKITKRGQNVTFRCDPISEHNRLYWYRQTLGQGPEFLTYFQNEAQLEKSRLLSDRFSAERPKGSFSTLEIQRTEQGDSAMYLCASSISTGPIEQYFGPGTRLTVT.

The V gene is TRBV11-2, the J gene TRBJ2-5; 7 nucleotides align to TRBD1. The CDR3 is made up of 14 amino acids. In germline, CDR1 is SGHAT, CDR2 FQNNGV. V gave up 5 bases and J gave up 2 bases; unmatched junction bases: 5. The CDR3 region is CASSLTGTQETQYF. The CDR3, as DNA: TGTGCCAGCAGCCTGACAGGGACACAAGAGACCCAGTACTTC.

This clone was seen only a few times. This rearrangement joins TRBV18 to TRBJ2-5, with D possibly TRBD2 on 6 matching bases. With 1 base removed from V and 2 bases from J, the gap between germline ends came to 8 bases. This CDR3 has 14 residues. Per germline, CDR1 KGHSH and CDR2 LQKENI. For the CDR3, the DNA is TGTGCCAGCTCACCACTGGGAGGTCAAGAGACCCAGTACTTC. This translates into CASSPLGGQETQYF.

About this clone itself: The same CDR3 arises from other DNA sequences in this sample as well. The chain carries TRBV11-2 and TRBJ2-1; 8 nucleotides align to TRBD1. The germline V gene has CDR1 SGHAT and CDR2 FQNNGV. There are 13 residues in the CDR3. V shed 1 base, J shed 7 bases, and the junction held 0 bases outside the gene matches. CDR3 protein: CASSLGQGNEQFF. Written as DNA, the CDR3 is TGTGCCAGCAGCTTAGGACAGGGGAATGAGCAGTTCTTC.

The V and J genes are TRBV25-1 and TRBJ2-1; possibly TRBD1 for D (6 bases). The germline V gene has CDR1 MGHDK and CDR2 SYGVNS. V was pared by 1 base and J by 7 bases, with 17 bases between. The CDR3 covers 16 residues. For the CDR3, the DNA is TGTGCCAGCAGTGAATCTACGGGCACAAGGGGGAATGAGCAGTTCTTC. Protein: CASSESTGTRGNEQFF.

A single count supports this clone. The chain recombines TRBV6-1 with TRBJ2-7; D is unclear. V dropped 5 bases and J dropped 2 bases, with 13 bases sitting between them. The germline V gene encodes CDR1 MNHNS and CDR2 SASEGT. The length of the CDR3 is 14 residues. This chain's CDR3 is CASSNSQRTYEQYF. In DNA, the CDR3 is TGTGCCAGCAGTAACTCACAGAGGACCTACGAGCAGTACTTC.

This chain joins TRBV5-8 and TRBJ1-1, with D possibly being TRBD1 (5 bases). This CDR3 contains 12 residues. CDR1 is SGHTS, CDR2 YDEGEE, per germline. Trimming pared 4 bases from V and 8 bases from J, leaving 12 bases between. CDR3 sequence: CASSKIGEEAFF. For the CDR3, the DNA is TGTGCCAGCAGCAAGATAGGGGAAGAAGCTTTCTTT.

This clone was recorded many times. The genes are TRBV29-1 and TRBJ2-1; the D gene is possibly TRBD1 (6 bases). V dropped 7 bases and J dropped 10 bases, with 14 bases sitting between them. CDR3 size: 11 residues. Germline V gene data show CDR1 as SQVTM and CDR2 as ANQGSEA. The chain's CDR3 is CSGNRASEQFF. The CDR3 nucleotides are TGCAGCGGGAACAGGGCATCCGAGCAGTTCTTC.

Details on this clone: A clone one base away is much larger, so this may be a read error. The CDR3, as DNA: TGCGCCAGCGGCTTCCCCGAAATGTCCGGCGGGGAGCTGTTTTTT. This codes for CASGFPEMSGGELFF. The chain carries TRBV5-1 and TRBJ2-2, with D unresolved. From germline, CDR1 is SGHRS and CDR2 YFSETQ. The CDR3 spans 15 residues.

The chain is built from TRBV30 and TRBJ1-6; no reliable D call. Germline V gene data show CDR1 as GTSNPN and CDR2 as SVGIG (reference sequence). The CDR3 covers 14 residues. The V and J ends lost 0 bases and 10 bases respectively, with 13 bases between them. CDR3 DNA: TGTGCCTGGAGTGTATCCCAGGCGGAATCACCCCTCCACTTT. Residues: CAWSVSQAESPLHF.

CDR3 nucleotide sequence: TGTGCCAGCAGCTTGACTAGCGGGAGGGAGACCCAGTACTTC. As protein: CASSLTSGRETQYF. The V call is TRBV7-2, the J call TRBJ2-5; 13 nucleotides agree with TRBD2. This CDR3 comprises 14 residues. With 3 bases clipped from V and 5 bases from J, the junction kept 0 bases outside the gene matches. Germline CDR1 reads SGHTA; CDR2 reads FQGNSA. The variable domain in full, completed from reference TRBV7-2 and TRBJ2-5, reads GAGVSQSPSNKVTEKGKDVELRCDPISGHTALYWYRQSLGQGLEFLIYFQGNSAPDKSGLPSDRFSAERTGGSVSTLTIQRTQQEDSAVYLCASSLTSGRETQYFGPGTRLLVL.

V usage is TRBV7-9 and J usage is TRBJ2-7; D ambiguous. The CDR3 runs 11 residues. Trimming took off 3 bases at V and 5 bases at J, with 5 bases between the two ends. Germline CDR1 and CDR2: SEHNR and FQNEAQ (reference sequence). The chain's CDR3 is CASSFQDEQYF. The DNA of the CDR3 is TGTGCCAGCAGCTTCCAAGACGAGCAGTACTTC.

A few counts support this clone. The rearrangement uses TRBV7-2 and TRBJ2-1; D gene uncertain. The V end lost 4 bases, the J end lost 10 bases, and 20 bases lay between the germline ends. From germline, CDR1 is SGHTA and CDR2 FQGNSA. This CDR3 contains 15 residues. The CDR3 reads CASSSGALTSREQFF. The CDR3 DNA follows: TGTGCCAGCAGCTCAGGAGCTTTGACCAGCCGGGAGCAGTTCTTC.

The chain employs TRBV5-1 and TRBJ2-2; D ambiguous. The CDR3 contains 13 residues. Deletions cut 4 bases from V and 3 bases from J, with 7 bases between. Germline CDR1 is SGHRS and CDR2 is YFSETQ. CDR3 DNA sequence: TGCGCCAGCAGCGGACGAGACACCGGGGAGCTGTTTTTT. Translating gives CASSGRDTGELFF.

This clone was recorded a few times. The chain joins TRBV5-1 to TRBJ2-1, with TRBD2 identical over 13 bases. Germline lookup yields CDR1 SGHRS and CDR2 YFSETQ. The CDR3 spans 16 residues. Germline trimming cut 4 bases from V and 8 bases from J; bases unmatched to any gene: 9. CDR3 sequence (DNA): TGCGCCAGCAGCGAGACGGGGACTAGCGGGATTGATGAGCAGTTCTTC. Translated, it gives CASSETGTSGIDEQFF.

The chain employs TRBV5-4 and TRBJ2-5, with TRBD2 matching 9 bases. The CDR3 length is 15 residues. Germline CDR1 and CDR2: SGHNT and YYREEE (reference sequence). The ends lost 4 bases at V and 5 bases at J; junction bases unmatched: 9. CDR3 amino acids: CASSGRAGGGETQYF. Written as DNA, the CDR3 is TGTGCCAGCAGCGGGAGAGCGGGAGGAGGTGAGACCCAGTACTTC.

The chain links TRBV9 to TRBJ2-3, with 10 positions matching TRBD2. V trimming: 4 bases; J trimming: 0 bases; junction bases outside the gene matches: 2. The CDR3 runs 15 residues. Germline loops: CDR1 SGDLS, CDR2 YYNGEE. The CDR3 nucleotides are TGTGCCAGCAGCCATAGCGGGAGGAGCACAGATACGCAGTATTTT. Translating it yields CASSHSGRSTDTQYF. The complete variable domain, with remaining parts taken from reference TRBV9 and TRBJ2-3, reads DSGVTQTPKHLITATGQRVTLRCSPRSGDLSVYWYQQSLDQGLQFLIQYYNGEERAKGNILERFSAQQFPDLHSELNLSSLELGDSALYFCASSHSGRSTDTQYFGPGTRLTVL.

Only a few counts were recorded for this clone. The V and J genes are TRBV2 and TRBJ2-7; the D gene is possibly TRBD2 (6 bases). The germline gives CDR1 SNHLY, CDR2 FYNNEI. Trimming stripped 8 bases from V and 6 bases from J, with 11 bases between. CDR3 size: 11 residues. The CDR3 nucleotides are TGTGCCAGCCACCGACTAGGCGAGCAGTACTTC. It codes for CASHRLGEQYF.

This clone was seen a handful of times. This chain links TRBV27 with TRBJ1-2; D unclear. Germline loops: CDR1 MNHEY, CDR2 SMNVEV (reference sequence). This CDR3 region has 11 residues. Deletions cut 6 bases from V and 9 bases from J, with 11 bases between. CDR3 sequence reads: CASRLGPRYTF. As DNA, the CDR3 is TGTGCCAGCAGACTTGGGCCGCGCTACACCTTC.

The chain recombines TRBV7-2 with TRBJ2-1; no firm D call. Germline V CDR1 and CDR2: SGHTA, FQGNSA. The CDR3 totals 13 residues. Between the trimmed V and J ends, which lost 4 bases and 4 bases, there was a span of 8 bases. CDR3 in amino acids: CASSSHSYNEQFF. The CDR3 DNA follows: TGTGCCAGCAGCTCACACAGTTACAATGAGCAGTTCTTC.